The entry below gives a single TCR beta chain sequence along with its context. Its antigen remains unidentified. The record originates from a study of PD-1 blockade in classical Hodgkin lymphoma. Turning to the study itself: Nivolumab 3 mg/kg was given intravenously every 2 weeks. The study, taken as a whole, reports: Newly diagnosed patients were reported to exhibit reduced baseline TCR diversity relative to healthy donors. A significant rise in TCR diversity by C4D1 was seen for CD4+ but not CD8+ cells.

Trimming removed 4 bases at V and 6 bases at J, with 10 bases between. This CDR3 is built from 12 residues. From germline, CDR1 is SEHNR and CDR2 FQNEAQ (reference sequence). The protocol was immunoSEQ multiplex PCR, while the TCRdb copy is restricted to in-frame clones and leaves out a portion. Of roughly 60,000 clones listed, more than 90% are singletons. No patient escaped relapse after autologous stem cell transplantation, and brentuximab vedotin exposure varied. Complete response, partial response or progressive disease was recorded as best response. This TCR derives from a human donor with classical Hodgkin lymphoma. The sample here was peripheral blood mononuclear cells (PBMCs), taken at baseline. The chain has TRBV7-9 and TRBJ2-7; D gene uncertain. The CDR3 DNA is TGTGCCAGCAGCTCCTCGGAGTTCGAGCAGTACTTC. Amino acids: CASSSSEFEQYF.